This TCR beta chain originates from a study of T-cell reconstitution after alpha-beta-depleted transplantation in children (TCRdb year 2016). Notes on the research overall: The study quantitatively tracked T-cell immune reconstitution after TCRalphabeta/CD19-depleted allogeneic hematopoietic cell transplantation in children using TCR repertoire profiling.

The label giving this sample's treatment or condition can be read as: allogeneic hematopoietic cell transplantation with graft depleted of TCRalphabeta T cells and CD19 B cells. The children who served as transplant recipients had been given grafts of TCRalphabeta/CD19-depleted allogeneic hematopoietic cells. Remarks on this clonotype: It lacks a known antigen. The input lacks base qualities; no much larger clone sits a single base away.

Libraries were built with PCR. The sequencer was an Illumina HiSeq 2500. To normalize quantification of the TCRbeta repertoire, the TCR libraries were built with molecular barcoding that relied on unique molecular identifiers. Using fastp trimming at Q25 and MiXCR clonotype assembly, TCRdb reanalyzed the public sequencing data and kept in-frame beta chains. Each CDR3 protein appears once, grouped with its most common genes and DNA. For this sample there are some 830,000 distinct CDR3 sequences; under 20% appear just once. The ten largest clones take up around 4.5% of the sample. The trim is 3 bases for V and 4 bases for J, with a gap of 31 bases between the germline ends. The CDR3, from cysteine to phenylalanine, totals 21 residues. Only the CDR3 part of the read is kept: 63 bases, read in frame from the first base. The research as a whole found: The apparently early alphabetaT-cell count recovery about two months after transplant was reportedly dependent on only several hundred rapidly expanded clones derived from non-depleted graft cells. In some patients, the high TCRbeta diversity seen at day 60 was put down to recipient T cells and intrathymic progenitors that had survived conditioning. The frequencies of hyperexpanded clones fell over the following months, and after one year, T-cell counts and TCRbeta diversity were mostly attributed to newly produced T cells.

The chain was built from TRBV12-3 or TRBV12-4 and TRBJ2-1, with the D call perhaps TRBD1 or TRBD2, each one matching 6 bases. The sequence came from a male patient under 18 who had a stem cell transplant for acute lymphoblastic leukemia, so the T cells may come from the graft donor. Source: PBMCs, mostly from graft donor cells, taken 360 days after TCRalphabeta/CD19-depleted stem cell transplant. In nucleotides, the sequence is TGTGCCAGCAGTTTTCCGGGACATACTGTGGCGGGGTTCGGGTTGTACAATGAGCAGTTCTTC. Translated, this is CASSFPGHTVAGFGLYNEQFF.